This T cell receptor beta chain was identified during a study of cytomegalovirus exposure and HLA in healthy donors. The CDR3 is made up of 14 amino acids. Per germline, CDR1 SGHTA and CDR2 FQGNSA. V dropped 2 bases and J dropped 7 bases, with 14 bases sitting between them. This clone was recorded a few times. Use of 60 Vbeta and 13 Jbeta primers characterized the PCR. TCRdb's copy holds only in-frame clones and misses some; the assay was immunoSEQ multiplex PCR. The sample has around 130,000 clones, roughly three fifths seen once; the top ten hold approximately 1.7%. The rearrangement uses TRBV7-2 and TRBJ1-2, with D possibly matching TRBD1 (6 bases). The sequence came from a male donor in good health and CMV-seronegative. The sequencing input was PBMCs. The CDR3 is CASSLWGGGGGYTF. Here the CDR3 DNA reads TGTGCCAGCAGCTTATGGGGGGGAGGGGGTGGCTACACCTTC.